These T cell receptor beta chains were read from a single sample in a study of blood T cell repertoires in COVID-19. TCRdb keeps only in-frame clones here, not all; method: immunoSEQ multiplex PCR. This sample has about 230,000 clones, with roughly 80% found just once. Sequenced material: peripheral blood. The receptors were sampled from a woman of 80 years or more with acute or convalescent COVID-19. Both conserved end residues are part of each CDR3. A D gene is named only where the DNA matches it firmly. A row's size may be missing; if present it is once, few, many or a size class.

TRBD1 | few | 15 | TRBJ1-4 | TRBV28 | TGTGCCAGCAGTTTACCCGGGACAGACATGGAAAAACTGTTTTTT | CASSLPGTDMEKLFF
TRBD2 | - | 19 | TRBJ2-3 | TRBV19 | TGTGCCAGTAGTGGGAGACTAGCGGGGGGGCACCCAAGCACAGATACGCAGTATTTT | CASSGRLAGGHPSTDTQYF
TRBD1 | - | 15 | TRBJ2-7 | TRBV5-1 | TGCGCCAGCAGCTTGGGACAGGGACCCACCTACGAGCAGTACTTC | CASSLGQGPTYEQYF
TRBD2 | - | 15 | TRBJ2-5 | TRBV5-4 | TGTGCCAGCAGCTTAAGCGGGGGAGTCCGGGGGACCCAGTACTTC | CASSLSGGVRGTQYF
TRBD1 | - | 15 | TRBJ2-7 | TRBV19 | TGTGCCAGTAGCCAAAATCCGACAGGGCCCTACGAGCAGTACTTC | CASSQNPTGPYEQYF
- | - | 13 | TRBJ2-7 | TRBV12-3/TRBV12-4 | TGTGCCAGCAGTTTAGATGGTGGGCTGGAGCAGTACTTC | CASSLDGGLEQYF
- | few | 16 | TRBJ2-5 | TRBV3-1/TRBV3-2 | TGTGCCAGCAGACCTTCCCTTGGGCAGGGCGAGGAGACCCAGTACTTC | CASRPSLGQGEETQYF
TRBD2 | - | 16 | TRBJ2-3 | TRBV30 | TGTGCCTGGAGTCAAGGGACTAGCGGTAGCACAGATACGCAGTATTTT | CAWSQGTSGSTDTQYF
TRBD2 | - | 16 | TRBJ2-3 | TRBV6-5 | TGTGCCAGCAGTTACATCCCTAGCGGGAGCACAGATACGCAGTATTTT | CASSYIPSGSTDTQYF
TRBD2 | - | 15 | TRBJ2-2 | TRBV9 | TGTGCCAGCAGCGAACTAGCGGGAGTCTCCGGGGAGCTGTTTTTT | CASSELAGVSGELFF
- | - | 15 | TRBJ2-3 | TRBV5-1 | TGCGCCAGCAGCCAAGATAGCGGAAGCACAGATACGCAGTATTTT | CASSQDSGSTDTQYF
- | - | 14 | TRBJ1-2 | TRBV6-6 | TGTGCCAGCAGTCGATCTCAGGGGAACTATGGCTACACCTTC | CASSRSQGNYGYTF
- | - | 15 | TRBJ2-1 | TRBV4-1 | TGCGCCAGCAGCCAAGGGAGAAACCGGGACTATGAGCAGTTCTTC | CASSQGRNRDYEQFF
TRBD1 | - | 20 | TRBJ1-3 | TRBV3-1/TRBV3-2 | TGTGCCAGCAGCCAAGTCCAGCCGGGACAGGGGACGATCTCTGGAAACACCATATATTTT | CASSQVQPGQGTISGNTIYF
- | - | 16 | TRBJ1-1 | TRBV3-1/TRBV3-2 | TGTGCCAGCAGCCAAGCGAGGGTACAGGGTAACACTGAAGCTTTCTTT | CASSQARVQGNTEAFF
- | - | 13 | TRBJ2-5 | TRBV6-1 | TGTGCCAGCAGTGAAGTTGGTAGCCAGACCCAGTACTTC | CASSEVGSQTQYF
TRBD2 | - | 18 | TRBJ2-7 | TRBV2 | TGTGCCAGCAGTGAAGGAATGACTAGCGGGGCCACTTCCTACGAGCAGTACTTC | CASSEGMTSGATSYEQYF
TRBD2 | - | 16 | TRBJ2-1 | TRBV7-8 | TGTGCCAGCAGCGCCCACCTAGCGGGGAGCCCCAATGAGCAGTTCTTC | CASSAHLAGSPNEQFF
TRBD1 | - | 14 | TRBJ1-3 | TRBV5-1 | TGCGCCAGCAGCCCGACAGGGACTGGAAACACCATATATTTT | CASSPTGTGNTIYF
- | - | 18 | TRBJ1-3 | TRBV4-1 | TGCGCCAGCAGCCAATTTGGGGCAGCCTCTAGCTCTGGAAACACCATATATTTT | CASSQFGAASSSGNTIYF
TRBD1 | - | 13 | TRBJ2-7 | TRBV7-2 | TGTGCCAGCAGCAACCCAGGGGGCTACGAGCAGTACTTC | CASSNPGGYEQYF
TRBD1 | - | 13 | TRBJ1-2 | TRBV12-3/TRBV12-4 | TGTGCCAGCAGTCGGGACAGTCTCTATGGCTACACCTTC | CASSRDSLYGYTF
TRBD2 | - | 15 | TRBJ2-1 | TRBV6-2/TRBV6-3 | TGTGCCAGCAGTTACACCGGACTAGGCGACAATGAGCAGTTCTTC | CASSYTGLGDNEQFF
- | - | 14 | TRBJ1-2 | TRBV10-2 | TGCGCCAGCAGTGAGTCGGGAGGGTACTATGGCTACACCTTC | CASSESGGYYGYTF
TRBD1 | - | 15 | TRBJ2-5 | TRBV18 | TGTGCCAGCTCCCCCGGGACAGCAAACCAAGAGACCCAGTACTTC | CASSPGTANQETQYF
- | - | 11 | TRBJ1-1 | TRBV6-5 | TGTGCCACACAGGTGAACACTGAAGCTTTCTTT | CATQVNTEAFF
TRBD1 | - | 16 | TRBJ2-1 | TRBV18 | TGTGCCAGCTCACCCCTAGACAGGGGTTCCTACAATGAGCAGTTCTTC | CASSPLDRGSYNEQFF
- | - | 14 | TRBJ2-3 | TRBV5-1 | TGCGCCAGCAACCCCGACAGTAGCACAGATACGCAGTATTTT | CASNPDSSTDTQYF
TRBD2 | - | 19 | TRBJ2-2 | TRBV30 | TGTGCCGGGAGCGGGAGACTGGTGTTTGGCCCTTCGAACACCGGGGAGCTGTTTTTT | CAGSGRLVFGPSNTGELFF
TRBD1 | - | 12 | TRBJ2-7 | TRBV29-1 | TGCAGCGTGGGACAGGGGGGTGGCGAGCAGTACTTC | CSVGQGGGEQYF
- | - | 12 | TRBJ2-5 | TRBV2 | TGTGCCAGCAGCTGGGACTTAGAGACCCAGTACTTC | CASSWDLETQYF
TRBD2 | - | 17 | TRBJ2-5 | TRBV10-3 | TGTGCCATCAGTGAGTCCAACCTACTAGCGGAGAAAGAGACCCAGTACTTC | CAISESNLLAEKETQYF
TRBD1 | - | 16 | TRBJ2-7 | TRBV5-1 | TGCGCCAGCAGCTTGGTCGGTACGGGACAGGGGAGCGAGCAGTACTTC | CASSLVGTGQGSEQYF
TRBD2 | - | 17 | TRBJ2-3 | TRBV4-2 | TGTGCCAGCAGCCAAGATAGTAGCGGGGGGCCCCGCGGTACGCAGTATTTT | CASSQDSSGGPRGTQYF
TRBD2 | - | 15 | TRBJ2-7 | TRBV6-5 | TGTGCCAGCAGTTACCGGAGGGAGGGATACTACGAGCAGTACTTC | CASSYRREGYYEQYF
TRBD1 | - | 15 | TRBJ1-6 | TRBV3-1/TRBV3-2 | TGTGCCAGCAGCCTTTCAGGCAGGGGGAATTCACCCCTCCACTTT | CASSLSGRGNSPLHF
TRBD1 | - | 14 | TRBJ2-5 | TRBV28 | TGTGCCAGCAGTCCAGGGGGCCTCGAAAAGACCCAGTACTTC | CASSPGGLEKTQYF
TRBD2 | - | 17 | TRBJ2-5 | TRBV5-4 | TGTGCCAGCAGCTTGCGTCTAGCGGGGGGGGGCCAAGAGACCCAGTACTTC | CASSLRLAGGGQETQYF
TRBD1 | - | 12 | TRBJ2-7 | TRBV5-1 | TGCGCCAGCAGCTTGGAGACAGGGATTCGGCACTTC | CASSLETGIRHF
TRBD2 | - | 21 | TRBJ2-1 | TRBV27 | TGTGCCAGCAGTGCTAGGATGAGCATAGGACTAGCGGGATTGGTGGGCAATGAGCAGTTCTTC | CASSARMSIGLAGLVGNEQFF
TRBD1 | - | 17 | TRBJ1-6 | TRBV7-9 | TGTGCCAGCATCCCAACAGCAGGTGGACAGGGGAATTCACCCCTCCACTTT | CASIPTAGGQGNSPLHF
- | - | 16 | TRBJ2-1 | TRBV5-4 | TGTGCCAGCAGCTTGGGCGGTGCAGGGGCCTACAATGAGCAGTTCTTC | CASSLGGAGAYNEQFF
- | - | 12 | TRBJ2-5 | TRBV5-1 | TGCGCCAGCAGCCGGAGCCGAGAGACCCAGTACTTC | CASSRSRETQYF
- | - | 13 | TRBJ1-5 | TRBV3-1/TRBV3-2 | TGTGCCAGCAGTCGACTTAAGGGGCAGCCCCAGCATTTT | CASSRLKGQPQHF
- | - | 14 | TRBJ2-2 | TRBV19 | TGTGCCAGTACCACGGACAGAGCGACCGGGGAGCTGTTTTTT | CASTTDRATGELFF
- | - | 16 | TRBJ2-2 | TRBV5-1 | TGCGCCAGCAGCTTGAGGCCAGGGGCCAACACCGGGGAGCTGTTTTTT | CASSLRPGANTGELFF
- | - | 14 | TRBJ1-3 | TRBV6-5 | TGTGCCAGCAGACAGGGATCCTCTGGAAACACCATATATTTT | CASRQGSSGNTIYF
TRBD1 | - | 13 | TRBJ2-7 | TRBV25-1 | TGTGCCAGCACCACAGGGGGGATCAACGAGCAGTACTTC | CASTTGGINEQYF